A selection of T cell receptor beta chains follows, all from one sample in a study of cytomegalovirus exposure and HLA in healthy donors. The protocol was immunoSEQ multiplex PCR, while the TCRdb copy is restricted to in-frame clones and leaves out a portion. The sample comprises 65,000 to 70,000 clones, 91% of which are singletons, and about 3% rests with the top ten. The sequencing input was PBMCs. The receptors originated from a man aged 18 to 29 in good health and CMV-seronegative. Both conserved end residues are part of each CDR3. Fields, in order: V gene, J gene, CDR3 protein.

v_call: TRBV7-9
j_call: TRBJ1-2
cdr3_aa: CASSLAGEGTYYGYTF

v_call: TRBV7-3
j_call: TRBJ2-1
cdr3_aa: CASSLFLRGSSGKAGEQFF

v_call: TRBV28
j_call: TRBJ1-4
cdr3_aa: CASSLLQSYEKLFF

v_call: TRBV27
j_call: TRBJ1-2
cdr3_aa: CASSLSGQGFGYTF

v_call: TRBV11-2
j_call: TRBJ2-7
cdr3_aa: CASNVSPGEQYF

v_call: TRBV14
j_call: TRBJ1-4
cdr3_aa: CASNQNSWEKLFF

v_call: TRBV18
j_call: TRBJ1-1
cdr3_aa: CASSATGSTEAFF

v_call: TRBV4-2
j_call: TRBJ2-7
cdr3_aa: CASSQEYSYEQYF

v_call: TRBV5-6
j_call: TRBJ2-3
cdr3_aa: CASSIQAGRDTQYF

v_call: TRBV28
j_call: TRBJ2-7
cdr3_aa: CASSSPEASSGRYEQYF

v_call: TRBV19
j_call: TRBJ1-2
cdr3_aa: CASSIMYLELRYGYTF

v_call: TRBV11-2
j_call: TRBJ2-1
cdr3_aa: CASSFGRVGDVEQFF

v_call: TRBV6-6
j_call: TRBJ2-3
cdr3_aa: CASRRKRTGATDTQYF

v_call: TRBV28
j_call: TRBJ2-5
cdr3_aa: CASSRTGTRTLGQETQYF

v_call: TRBV27
j_call: TRBJ1-5
cdr3_aa: CASSLGGNRGNQPQHF

v_call: TRBV6-5
j_call: TRBJ2-2
cdr3_aa: CAARQGFDGELFF

v_call: TRBV5-6
j_call: TRBJ1-1
cdr3_aa: CASSLRTANTEAFF

v_call: TRBV7-8
j_call: TRBJ2-1
cdr3_aa: CASSPTSGSLDEQFF

v_call: TRBV9
j_call: TRBJ1-1
cdr3_aa: CASSVGGPSNTEAFF

v_call: TRBV11-1
j_call: TRBJ2-5
cdr3_aa: CASSLVLTSGTQETQYF

v_call: TRBV11-3
j_call: TRBJ2-7
cdr3_aa: CASSLASGSSYEQYF

v_call: TRBV6-5
j_call: TRBJ2-7
cdr3_aa: CASSRRQGVYEQYF

v_call: TRBV7-2
j_call: TRBJ2-7
cdr3_aa: CASSLAAGSGAEQYF

v_call: TRBV4-2
j_call: TRBJ2-7
cdr3_aa: CASSRNPSGSTYEQYF

v_call: TRBV7-8
j_call: TRBJ1-1
cdr3_aa: CASSSNSAGTGMNTEAFF

v_call: TRBV9
j_call: TRBJ1-4
cdr3_aa: CASSADRGLEKLFF

v_call: TRBV29-1
j_call: TRBJ2-7
cdr3_aa: CSVWSDGEQYF

v_call: TRBV11-2
j_call: TRBJ2-5
cdr3_aa: CASSSTRGQETQYF

v_call: TRBV11-3
j_call: TRBJ2-2
cdr3_aa: CASSWNSPGELFF

v_call: TRBV11-2
j_call: TRBJ2-3
cdr3_aa: CASSFRGDTQYF

v_call: TRBV10-3
j_call: TRBJ2-7
cdr3_aa: CAISEPGTGSSYEQYF

v_call: TRBV27
j_call: TRBJ2-3
cdr3_aa: CASSPGALGTDTQYF

v_call: TRBV7-2
j_call: TRBJ2-1
cdr3_aa: CASSPGLAGFNEQFF

v_call: TRBV20-1
j_call: TRBJ1-2
cdr3_aa: CSARDRVGYTF

v_call: TRBV27
j_call: TRBJ1-1
cdr3_aa: CASSFTGAFIEAFF

v_call: TRBV7-9
j_call: TRBJ2-1
cdr3_aa: CASSLFLTGGRGNEQFF

v_call: TRBV7-2
j_call: TRBJ1-2
cdr3_aa: CASSSTWGDYTF

v_call: TRBV4-3
j_call: TRBJ2-1
cdr3_aa: CASRPGLAHRDEQFF

v_call: TRBV2
j_call: TRBJ2-3
cdr3_aa: CASSGLALSTDTQYF